A single sample is the source of the 23 T cell receptor beta chains below, sequenced in a study of cytomegalovirus exposure and HLA in healthy donors. Generated by immunoSEQ multiplex PCR, the TCRdb table keeps only in-frame clones and is missing some. This table holds around 300,000 clones, roughly nine tenths found once. Sequenced: PBMCs. The receptors shown here come from a woman aged 25 to 45 in good health and CMV-seropositive.

The V gene is TRBV2, the J gene TRBJ2-5; D gene ambiguous. V lost 2 bases and J lost 1, with 11 bases in between. Germline V gene lookup returns CDR1 SNHLY and CDR2 FYNNEI. The CDR3 is 15 amino acids. CDR3 residues: CASSELERVQETQYF. The CDR3 coding sequence is TGTGCCAGCAGTGAACTGGAAAGGGTCCAAGAGACCCAGTACTTC. The full variable domain, rest sourced from reference TRBV2 and TRBJ2-5, is EPEVTQTPSHQVTQMGQEVILRCVPISNHLYFYWYRQILGQKVEFLVSFYNNEISEKSEIFDDQFSVERPDGSNFTLKIRSTKLEDSAMYFCASSELERVQETQYFGPGTRLLVL.

The chain couples TRBV6-4 to TRBJ2-1; 9 nucleotides agree with TRBD2. CDR3 size: 16 residues. J was trimmed by 7 bases and V by 2 bases; bases with no gene match: 9. Germline-derived CDR1 and CDR2 are MRHNA and SNTAGT. The CDR3 reads CASSDGGLALLNEQFF. For the CDR3, the DNA is TGTGCCAGCAGTGACGGGGGACTAGCCCTATTGAATGAGCAGTTCTTC.

This clone was counted a single time. The J gene is TRBJ2-7, the V gene TRBV30; 14 nucleotides agree with TRBD2. This CDR3 is built from 19 residues. Looked up from germline, CDR1 is GTSNPN and CDR2 is SVGIG (reference sequence). With 0 bases clipped from V and 9 bases from J, the junction kept 19 bases outside the gene matches. The CDR3 protein is CAWSVTRTSGRFGSLGQYF. The CDR3 region has the DNA TGTGCCTGGAGTGTAACCAGGACTAGCGGGAGGTTCGGTTCCCTAGGGCAGTACTTC.

This clone was observed once. The chain recombines TRBV30 with TRBJ2-2; D is possibly TRBD1 (5 bases). Trimming removed 0 bases at V and 3 bases at J, with 17 bases between. The CDR3 loop spans 17 amino acids. Germline V CDR1 and CDR2: GTSNPN, SVGIG (reference sequence). The chain's CDR3 is CAWSVTAITGDTGELFF. In DNA, the CDR3 is TGTGCCTGGAGTGTAACCGCCATCACAGGCGACACCGGGGAGCTGTTTTTT.

CDR3 coding DNA: TGTGCCAGTAGTCCGAGTTCCACCTACGAGCAGTACTTC. Protein product: CASSPSSTYEQYF. The rearrangement links TRBV19 to TRBJ2-7; unclear D gene. V was clipped by 5 bases and J by 2 bases, with 10 bases between them. Germline V gene sequence: CDR1 LNHDA, CDR2 SQIVND (reference sequence). The CDR3 runs to 13 residues.

The V and J genes are TRBV6-1 and TRBJ2-7; 8 positions agree with TRBD1. The CDR3 loop spans 17 amino acids. Per the germline V gene, CDR1 is MNHNS and CDR2 is SASEGT. J lost 3 bases, V lost 3 bases, and 13 bases had no gene match. The DNA of the CDR3 is TGTGCCAGCAGTGATGGGGGACAGGTCTTCGCGGTCTACGAGCAGTACTTC. Residues: CASSDGGQVFAVYEQYF.

Here the CDR3 DNA reads TGCGCCAGCAGCCAGAGCCCAACAACAAATCCATTATACGAGCAGTACTTC. Protein sequence: CASSQSPTTNPLYEQYF. The chain combines TRBV4-3 with TRBJ2-7, with D unresolved. CDR3 length: 17 residues. The germline CDR1 and CDR2 sequences are LGHNA and YSLEER. The ends were cut back, 3 bases at V and 4 bases at J, with 22 bases in the middle.

This rearrangement joins TRBV6-5 to TRBJ2-5, with D hard to call. With 2 bases removed from V and 4 bases from J, the gap between germline ends came to 8 bases. The germline V gene has CDR1 MNHEY and CDR2 SVGAGI. The CDR3 has 13 amino acids. The CDR3 loop is CASSYGPRETQYF. DNA of the CDR3: TGTGCCAGCAGTTACGGCCCGCGAGAGACCCAGTACTTC.

This clone was detected only once. This rearrangement joins TRBV7-9 to TRBJ1-4, with 8 bases aligning to TRBD1. This CDR3 has 16 residues. Germline CDR1 SEHNR, CDR2 FQNEAQ (reference sequence). V lost 5 bases and J lost 8; bases outside the gene matches: 13. The CDR3 DNA follows: TGTGCCAGCAGCATCGGACAGGGAGCAGCTTCCGAAAAACTGTTTTTT. This codes for CASSIGQGAASEKLFF.

DNA for the CDR3: TGTGCCAGCAGTGACCGCATGAACACTGAAGCTTTCTTT. This sequence encodes CASSDRMNTEAFF. This chain uses TRBV6-1 with TRBJ1-1; no clear D. The CDR3 covers 13 residues. With 3 bases removed from V and 0 bases from J, the gap between germline ends came to 5 bases. In germline, CDR1 is MNHNS, CDR2 SASEGT.

The gene calls are TRBV30 and TRBJ1-1; D remains ambiguous. This CDR3 comprises 11 residues. The ends were cut back, 0 bases at V and 6 bases at J, with 5 bases in the middle. The V gene's germline CDR1 is GTSNPN and CDR2 SVGIG (reference sequence). CDR3 nucleotide sequence: TGTGCCTGGAGTGTATCCGCTGAAGCTTTCTTT. This gives the protein CAWSVSAEAFF.

The chain joins TRBV6-1 to TRBJ2-5, with TRBD2 as a possible D gene (6 bases). In germline, CDR1 is MNHNS, CDR2 SASEGT. This CDR3 is built from 14 residues. Trimming pared 3 bases from V and 1 base from J, leaving 9 bases between. The CDR3 sequence is CASSEGGVQETQYF. In nucleotides, the CDR3 is TGTGCCAGCAGTGAGGGCGGGGTCCAAGAGACCCAGTACTTC.

The CDR3 DNA is TGCGCCAGCAGCCATATACTAGCGGGAGATACAACGGCCTCAGATACGCAGTATTTT. This codes for CASSHILAGDTTASDTQYF. This chain joins TRBV4-1 and TRBJ2-3; 11 bases are shared with TRBD2. Germline trimming cut 3 bases from V and 4 bases from J; bases unmatched to any gene: 15. Germline CDR1 and CDR2: MGHRA and YSYEKL. The CDR3 extends over 19 amino acids.

The chain is built from TRBV5-6 and TRBJ1-2; D call uncertain. The CDR3 extends over 15 amino acids. Germline assignment: CDR1 SGHDT and CDR2 YYEEEE. V lost 1 base and J lost 3, with 13 bases in between. Written as DNA, the CDR3 is TGTGCCAGCAGCTTGTCGGCGGGGAGAGACTATGGCTACACCTTC. As protein: CASSLSAGRDYGYTF.

This clone was counted once. This chain joins TRBV7-6 and TRBJ2-1, with TRBD1 as a possible D gene (7 bases). Germline loops: CDR1 SGHVS, CDR2 FNYEAQ. The CDR3 sequence is 15 residues long. V shed 1 base and J shed 6 bases, with 13 bases lying between them. CDR3 region: CASSLVSGGGNEQFF. CDR3 nucleotide sequence: TGTGCCAGCAGCTTAGTTTCAGGGGGAGGCAATGAGCAGTTCTTC.

This chain uses TRBV9 with TRBJ2-3, with D tentatively TRBD2 (5 bases). V gave up 0 bases and J gave up 0 bases, with 11 bases separating them. The CDR3 loop spans 16 amino acids. CDR1 and CDR2 (germline): SGDLS, YYNGEE. CDR3 region: CASSVALAASTDTQYF. The CDR3 DNA reads as TGTGCCAGCAGCGTAGCTCTAGCAGCTAGCACAGATACGCAGTATTTT. The full variable domain, its missing parts supplied by reference TRBV9 and TRBJ2-3, is DSGVTQTPKHLITATGQRVTLRCSPRSGDLSVYWYQQSLDQGLQFLIQYYNGEERAKGNILERFSAQQFPDLHSELNLSSLELGDSALYFCASSVALAASTDTQYFGPGTRLTVL.

The chain couples TRBV6-5 to TRBJ1-3, with D unclear. Trimming stripped 7 bases from V and 4 bases from J, with 14 bases between. Germline V gives CDR1 MNHEY, CDR2 SVGAGI. The length of the CDR3 is 14 residues. The chain's CDR3 is CASTPAPLGNTIYF. CDR3 sequence (DNA): TGTGCCAGCACCCCAGCCCCACTCGGAAACACCATATATTTT.

V and J are TRBV6-5 and TRBJ1-4; possible D gene TRBD1, 5 bases. In germline, CDR1 is MNHEY, CDR2 SVGAGI. Trimming took off 5 bases at V and 2 bases at J, with 9 bases between the two ends. This CDR3 spans 14 amino acids. CDR3 in DNA: TGTGCCAGCAGTCTTCGGGACACTAATGAAAAACTGTTTTTT. This translates into CASSLRDTNEKLFF.

The chain joins TRBV19 to TRBJ2-7, with D perhaps TRBD1 (5 bases). V was clipped by 5 bases and J by 2 bases, with 10 bases between them. The CDR3 sequence is 13 residues long. Looked up from germline, CDR1 is LNHDA and CDR2 is SQIVND (reference sequence). CDR3 DNA: TGTGCCAGTAGTCTGGGGCTAACCTACGAGCAGTACTTC. It is translated as CASSLGLTYEQYF.

This rearrangement joins TRBV5-1 to TRBJ1-4; D is unresolved. The V end was cut by 7 bases, the J end by 0 bases, with 10 bases between. This CDR3 is built from 14 residues. Germline lookup yields CDR1 SGHRS and CDR2 YFSETQ. Here the CDR3 DNA reads TGCGCCAGCGCGAGGTCAGCAACTAATGAAAAACTGTTTTTT. This gives the protein CASARSATNEKLFF. The full variable domain, with the rest looked up from reference TRBV5-1 and TRBJ1-4, is KAGVTQTPRYLIKTRGQQVTLSCSPISGHRSVSWYQQTPGQGLQFLFEYFSETQRNKGNFPGRFSGRQFSNSRSEMNVSTLELGDSALYLCASARSATNEKLFFGSGTQLSVL.

This clone has only one observation. The chain has TRBV5-1 and TRBJ2-5, with D unresolved. Germline V gene data show CDR1 as SGHRS and CDR2 as YFSETQ. This CDR3 has 14 residues. V was trimmed by 4 bases and J by 1 base, leaving 11 bases between them. CDR3 in DNA: TGCGCCAGCAGCCCGAGGACGGGCCAAGAGACCCAGTACTTC. Amino acids: CASSPRTGQETQYF.

V gene TRBV27 combines with J gene TRBJ1-2; the D is unclear. The CDR3 runs to 13 residues. Trimming pared 1 base from V and 4 bases from J, leaving 7 bases between. Germline loops: CDR1 MNHEY, CDR2 SMNVEV (reference sequence). The CDR3 DNA sequence: TGTGCCAGCAGTTTATTAGGGTCCTATGGCTACACCTTC. Translating gives CASSLLGSYGYTF.

The chain combines TRBV28 with TRBJ2-2; 8 bases line up with TRBD2. V dropped 6 bases and J dropped 4; count of bases not matched to a gene: 7. The CDR3 runs to 15 residues. Germline loops: CDR1 MDHEN, CDR2 SYDVKM. DNA of the CDR3: TGTGCCAGCAGCGGAGCGGGAGAGTCCACCGGGGAGCTGTTTTTT. Protein product: CASSGAGESTGELFF.